This T cell receptor (beta chain) stems from a study of cytomegalovirus exposure and HLA in healthy donors. A remark on this clone: The target antigen is unknown.

CDR3 length: 18 amino acids. Trimming took off 2 bases at V and 0 bases at J, with 14 bases between the two ends. Germline V gives CDR1 MNHEY, CDR2 SMNVEV (reference sequence). Study results and limitations: Among TCR beta chains, those listed as cytomegalovirus-associated numbered roughly 150.

Use of 60 Vbeta and 13 Jbeta primers characterized the PCR. Assay: immunoSEQ multiplex PCR; the TCRdb copy retains only in-frame clones and omits some. The table lists approximately 220,000 clones, over 60% of them singletons. The chain recombines TRBV27 with TRBJ2-6, with TRBD2 as a possible D gene (6 bases). Material: PBMCs. The receptor was derived from a man in his forties in good health and CMV-seronegative. The CDR3 protein is CASSLRVEGSSGANVLTF. The CDR3, as DNA: TGTGCCAGCAGTTTAAGGGTGGAGGGTAGCTCTGGGGCCAACGTCCTGACTTTC.